This TCR beta chain was recorded in a study of T cells in Graves' hyperthyroidism and ophthalmopathy. This clonotype was seen a handful of times. Its antigen remains unidentified. Notes on the study in general: Blood held most thyroid clonotypes expanded above 0.001 frequency.

Germline-derived CDR1 and CDR2 are ENHRY and SYGVKD. V was clipped by 3 bases and J by 8 bases, with 20 bases between them. The CDR3 sequence is 16 residues long. There were TCR beta CDR3 regions amplified from RNA transcripts. HTBI primers were employed in a first-round RT-PCR of the TCR CDR3. TCRdb re-called the multiplex PCR reads with MiXCR, one entry per CDR3 protein. The table records fewer than 550,000 distinct CDR3 sequences, less than 20% of them present only once. The sequencing input was blood. The chain uses TRBV10-3 and TRBJ2-1; TRBD1 is a possible D gene (6 bases). The clonotype originates from a woman between 18 and 29 years old with Graves' hyperthyroidism. This chain's CDR3 is CAISDLIQGDWDEQFF. In DNA form, the CDR3 reads TGTGCCATCAGTGATTTGATACAGGGCGATTGGGATGAGCAGTTCTTC.